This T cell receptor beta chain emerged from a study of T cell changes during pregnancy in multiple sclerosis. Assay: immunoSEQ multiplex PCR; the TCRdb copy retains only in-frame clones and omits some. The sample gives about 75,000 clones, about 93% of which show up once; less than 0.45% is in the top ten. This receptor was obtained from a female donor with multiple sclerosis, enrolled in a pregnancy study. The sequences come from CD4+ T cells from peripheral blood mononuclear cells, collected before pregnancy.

The CDR3 is CASSLGIGTHGYTF. Here the CDR3 DNA reads TGTGCCAGCAGCTTGGGTATCGGGACACATGGCTACACCTTC. The chain combines TRBV5-4 with TRBJ1-2, with a weak D call TRBD1 (6 bases). This CDR3 is built from 14 residues. Between the trimmed V and J ends, which lost 0 bases and 6 bases, there was a span of 12 bases. CDR1 and CDR2 from the germline V gene are SGHNT and YYREEE (reference sequence).